The 19 T cell receptor beta chains in this list originate from one sample, sequenced in a study of shared clonotypes between healthy human individuals. Libraries were prepared by immunoSEQ multiplex PCR; TCRdb keeps only in-frame clonotypes and omits some of them. The repertoire consists of 2.5 million or so clones, with around 94% occurring once and the leading ten covering under 0.15%. The sequenced sample consisted of naive CD4+ T cells sorted from blood. The subset is: CD45RA+ positively selected. The receptors come from a man between 18 and 29 years old in good health.

V and J are TRBV20-1 and TRBJ1-4; maybe TRBD1 (5 bases). CDR1 is DFQATT, CDR2 SNEGSKA, per germline (reference sequence). The CDR3 runs 11 residues. V lost 5 bases to trimming and J lost 12 bases, with 13 bases between them. Here the CDR3 reads CSAVQDRELFF. For the CDR3, the DNA is TGCAGTGCTGTACAGGATAGGGAACTGTTTTTT.

The chain has TRBV5-6 and TRBJ2-5; D gene unclear. TRBJ2-7 matches the DNA end more closely, so the J call is doubtful. Germline V lookup: CDR1 SGHDT, CDR2 YYEEEE. The CDR3 spans 15 residues. As DNA, the CDR3 is TGTGCCAGCAGCTTGGGTGCGCCTCGGGCCTACGAGCAGTACTTC. Protein: CASSLGAPRAYEQYF.

This chain connects TRBV19 to TRBJ1-4; 9 bases align to TRBD1. The CDR3 is 13 amino acids. Germline loops: CDR1 LNHDA, CDR2 SQIVND (reference sequence). Trimming took 9 bases from V and 8 from J; bases not matched to a gene: 7. The CDR3 DNA follows: TGTGCCAGCGGGGACAGGGTAGGGGAAAAACTGTTTTTT. It translates to CASGDRVGEKLFF.

The chain combines TRBV27 with TRBJ1-6, with 8 bases lining up with TRBD1. Unmatched junction bases numbered 7, after V lost 5 bases and J lost 10 bases. Looked up from germline, CDR1 is MNHEY and CDR2 is SMNVEV (reference sequence). The CDR3 extends over 14 amino acids. The CDR3 DNA is TGTGCCAGCAGTCCCAGGGGGCTCGACTCACCCCTCCACTTT. Translating it yields CASSPRGLDSPLHF.

V gene TRBV6-1 combines with J gene TRBJ2-7, with 7 bases aligning to TRBD1. CDR3 size: 14 residues. J was trimmed by 5 bases and V by 6 bases; bases with no gene match: 10. Germline assignment: CDR1 MNHNS and CDR2 SASEGT. Written as DNA, the CDR3 is TGTGCCAGCAGGCCGACAGGGCCACAGCACGAGCAGTACTTC. Its translation: CASRPTGPQHEQYF.

V gene TRBV10-2 combines with J gene TRBJ1-2; D is perhaps TRBD1 (6 bases). The germline V gene has CDR1 WSHSY and CDR2 SAAADI. Trimming removed 4 bases at V and 10 bases at J, with 16 bases between. The length of the CDR3 is 13 residues. The DNA for the CDR3 is TGCGCCAGCAGTGCGCCGGGGGCGCTCAACTACACCTTC. This translates into CASSAPGALNYTF.

The count of this clone is one. The CDR3 loop is CASSLVADYSNQPQHF. The DNA for the CDR3 is TGTGCCAGCAGCTTAGTGGCAGATTATAGCAATCAGCCCCAGCATTTT. This chain joins TRBV7-2 and TRBJ1-5; D is uncertain. Per the germline V gene, CDR1 is SGHTA and CDR2 is FQGNSA. Trimming cost V 1 base and J 0 bases, with 10 bases left between them. This CDR3 has 16 amino acids.

The rearrangement links TRBV6-6 to TRBJ2-5, with D maybe TRBD1 (6 bases). This CDR3 spans 13 amino acids. V was trimmed by 2 bases and J by 3 bases, leaving 7 bases between them. Per the germline V gene, CDR1 is MNHNY and CDR2 is SVGAGI (reference sequence). The CDR3 DNA is TGTGCCAGCAGTTACCCAGGGGAAGAGACCCAGTACTTC. It encodes CASSYPGEETQYF.

The rearrangement uses TRBV6-5 and TRBJ1-2; D is uncertain. The V and J ends lost 6 bases and 4 bases respectively, with 9 bases between them. Germline V CDR1 and CDR2: MNHEY, SVGAGI. The CDR3 loop spans 12 amino acids. CDR3 in DNA: TGTGCCAGCAGCCGCGGACGCTATGGCTACACCTTC. It encodes CASSRGRYGYTF.

The V call is TRBV11-2, the J call TRBJ1-6; TRBD1 might be the D (6 bases). V lost 1 base and J 5 bases, leaving 9 bases between the germline ends. Per germline, CDR1 SGHAT and CDR2 FQNNGV. The length of the CDR3 is 15 residues. The CDR3 region has the DNA TGTGCCAGCAGCTTAGCTACAGGGAATAATTCACCCCTCCACTTT. Translating it yields CASSLATGNNSPLHF.

This chain connects TRBV7-2 to TRBJ2-2, with a possible D match to TRBD2 (6 bases). Trimming shortened V by 5 bases and J by 7 bases, and 14 bases separated the two germline ends. The germline CDR1 and CDR2 sequences are SGHTA and FQGNSA. This CDR3 region has 14 residues. The CDR3 is CASSPRLVLGELFF. CDR3 bases: TGTGCCAGCAGCCCCAGACTAGTTCTCGGGGAGCTGTTTTTT.

The chain has TRBV7-2 and TRBJ2-2, with TRBD2 matching 11 bases. The CDR3 length is 18 residues. The ends lost 1 base at V and 5 bases at J; junction bases unmatched: 9. The germline CDR1 and CDR2 sequences are SGHTA and FQGNSA. The DNA for the CDR3 is TGTGCCAGCAGCTTAGAACAACTAGCGGGGGCCACTACCGGGGAGCTGTTTTTT. Translating it yields CASSLEQLAGATTGELFF.

The V gene is TRBV10-3, the J gene TRBJ2-3; 9 nucleotides agree with TRBD2. Germline values: CDR1 ENHRY, CDR2 SYGVKD. This CDR3 has 13 amino acids. J lost 1 base, V lost 10 bases, and 3 bases had no gene match. The DNA of the CDR3 is TGTGCCACGACTAGCGGCCGCACAGATACGCAGTATTTT. It yields the protein CATTSGRTDTQYF.

The chain employs TRBV5-8 and TRBJ1-5; D is undetermined. Per germline, CDR1 SGHTS and CDR2 YDEGEE. The CDR3 spans 15 residues. Trimming stripped 0 bases from V and 0 bases from J, with 7 bases between. The CDR3 reads CASSLGQISNQPQHF. In nucleotides, the CDR3 is TGTGCCAGCAGCTTGGGGCAGATTAGCAATCAGCCCCAGCATTTT.

This sequence joins TRBV7-2 and TRBJ2-3; 7 nucleotides line up with TRBD2. V shed 1 base, J shed 0 bases, and the junction held 4 bases outside the gene matches. The CDR3 consists of 16 residues. Germline assignment: CDR1 SGHTA and CDR2 FQGNSA. CDR3 nucleotide sequence: TGTGCCAGCAGCTTAGTAAGCGGGATCAGCACAGATACGCAGTATTTT. Its protein product is CASSLVSGISTDTQYF.

About this clone: Other DNA variants within this sample encode the same CDR3. The chain carries TRBV5-1 and TRBJ2-5; possible D gene TRBD1, 6 bases. CDR3 length: 14 amino acids. Trimming removed 0 bases at V and 5 bases at J, with 11 bases between. CDR1 and CDR2 (germline): SGHRS, YFSETQ. The CDR3 nucleotides are TGCGCCAGCAGCTTGGGGACAGCTGGCGAGACCCAGTACTTC. This encodes CASSLGTAGETQYF.

A remark on this clone: Within the sample, other DNA sequences also encode this same CDR3. CDR3 nucleotides: TGTGCCAGCAGTTTTCGGGGAGGGGAGACCCAGTACTTC. It specifies CASSFRGGETQYF. This chain joins TRBV27 and TRBJ2-5, with TRBD2 matching 7 bases. Germline V gives CDR1 MNHEY, CDR2 SMNVEV (reference sequence). V lost 3 bases, J lost 5 bases, and 3 bases stayed unmatched. This CDR3 spans 13 amino acids.

V and J are TRBV5-1 and TRBJ2-7; D is possibly TRBD1 or TRBD2 (7 bases each). V lost 4 bases and J lost 8, with 22 bases in between. CDR1 is SGHRS, CDR2 YFSETQ, per germline. This CDR3 comprises 15 residues. The CDR3 bases are TGCGCCAGCAGCCCCCGGGGGGACAGCGCCTCTCAGCAGTACTTC. Translation: CASSPRGDSASQQYF.

The rearrangement links TRBV6-5 to TRBJ1-5; D not resolved. The germline V gene encodes CDR1 MNHEY and CDR2 SVGAGI. This CDR3 is built from 11 residues. V lost 8 bases, J lost 7 bases, and 9 bases lay in between. Here the CDR3 reads CASQHGQPQHF. CDR3 nucleotides: TGTGCCAGCCAGCACGGGCAGCCCCAGCATTTT.